Following are 10 T cell receptor beta chains from one sample sequenced in a study of radiation and T cells in renal cell carcinoma. Time point: blood 4 weeks post-SBRT, at nephrectomy. Sample treatment: 15 Gy SBRT to primary tumor, nephrectomy 4 weeks later. Libraries were prepared by immunoSEQ multiplex PCR; TCRdb keeps only in-frame clonotypes and omits some of them. The repertoire consists of approximately 70,000 clones, with roughly 80% occurring once and the leading ten covering over 5.5%. The specimen was blood, collected from a patient whose treatment included radiotherapy and nephrectomy. These receptors all stem from a man between 60 and 70 years old with renal cell carcinoma.

This rearrangement joins TRBV25-1 to TRBJ1-5; D is uncertain. CDR3 length equals 15 residues. The germline V gene encodes CDR1 MGHDK and CDR2 SYGVNS. V lost 6 bases and J 0 bases, leaving 12 bases between the germline ends. CDR3: CASSPGQISNQPQHF. For the CDR3, the DNA is TGTGCCAGCAGCCCCGGGCAGATTAGCAATCAGCCCCAGCATTTT.

The chain employs TRBV10-3 and TRBJ1-2, with D maybe TRBD1 (6 bases). V was shortened by 3 bases and J by 4 bases, with 18 bases between the two germline ends. The CDR3 loop spans 16 amino acids. CDR1 is ENHRY and CDR2 is SYGVKD in the germline V gene. Written as DNA, the CDR3 is TGTGCCATCAGTGACCCCCCCGGAGGAGGGGGCTATGGCTACACCTTC. It specifies CAISDPPGGGGYGYTF.

This clone was seen only once. The chain links TRBV2 to TRBJ1-2; no clear D. Germline V gene data show CDR1 as SNHLY and CDR2 as FYNNEI. Trimming removed 8 bases at V and 11 bases at J, with 24 bases between. The CDR3 consists of 14 residues. The CDR3 nucleotides read TGTGCCAGCTGCCGGGAGGACGCCGGTTTTCGATACACCTTC. Protein: CASCREDAGFRYTF.

The chain uses TRBV5-1 and TRBJ1-6; no clear D. The CDR3 sequence is 15 residues long. Per germline, CDR1 SGHRS and CDR2 YFSETQ. Trimming left V 0 bases short and J 7 bases short, with 11 bases between. CDR3 sequence: CASSLDGPWNSPLHF. The CDR3 DNA is TGCGCCAGCAGCTTGGATGGGCCTTGGAATTCACCCCTCCACTTT.

The table lists this clone with a count of one. The J gene is TRBJ2-1, the V gene TRBV7-8, with 9 bases that match TRBD2. The CDR3 spans 17 residues. Germline CDR1 and CDR2: SGHVS and FQNEAQ. The J segment lost 0 bases and the V segment lost 3 bases, leaving 6 bases of the junction unmatched. The CDR3 reads CASSFPDSGSSYNEQFF. CDR3 DNA: TGTGCCAGCAGCTTCCCCGATAGCGGGAGCTCCTACAATGAGCAGTTCTTC. The full variable domain, in which reference TRBV7-8 and TRBJ2-1 provide the parts outside the CDR3, is GAGVSQSPRYKVAKRGQDVALRCDPISGHVSLFWYQQALGQGPEFLTYFQNEAQLDKSGLPSDRFFAERPEGSVSTLKIQRTQQEDSAVYLCASSFPDSGSSYNEQFFGPGTRLTVL.

The V and J genes are TRBV23-1 and TRBJ2-7; D is undetermined. TRBV23-1 is an ORF, with its function uncertain. This CDR3 has 9 residues. The V gene lost 8 bases and the J gene lost 7 bases, with 6 bases spanning the gap. CDR3 region: CASLREQYF. The CDR3 nucleotides are TGCGCCAGCTTGCGGGAGCAGTACTTC.

The chain has TRBV18 and TRBJ1-3; maybe TRBD1 (5 bases). The ends were cut back, 2 bases at V and 7 bases at J, with 15 bases in the middle. CDR3 length: 15 amino acids. Germline-derived CDR1 and CDR2 are KGHSH and LQKENI. CDR3 nucleotide sequence: TGTGCCAGCTCACCATTATCCCAGGGCGGGAACACCATATATTTT. This translates into CASSPLSQGGNTIYF.

The rearrangement links TRBV5-5 to TRBJ1-5; perhaps TRBD1 as D (6 bases). Looked up from germline, CDR1 is SGHKS and CDR2 is YYEKEE (reference sequence). The CDR3 runs 15 residues. V shed 1 base and J shed 4 bases, with 12 bases lying between them. CDR3 amino acids: CASSLFATGNQPQHF. The DNA for the CDR3 is TGTGCCAGCAGCTTGTTTGCTACAGGGAATCAGCCCCAGCATTTT.

This clone was counted only a few times. The V gene is TRBV29-1, the J gene TRBJ2-1, with TRBD2 matching 8 bases. This CDR3 has 13 amino acids. The germline CDR1 and CDR2 sequences are SQVTM and ANQGSEA. J lost 5 bases, V lost 4 bases, and 4 bases had no gene match. CDR3 in amino acids: CSVGWRGDNEQFF. CDR3 nucleotide sequence: TGCAGCGTTGGCTGGCGGGGGGACAATGAGCAGTTCTTC.

The CDR3: CASSQDSLRADTQYF. The CDR3 coding sequence is TGCGCCAGCAGCCAAGATTCCCTGAGAGCAGATACGCAGTATTTT. J is TRBJ2-3 and V is TRBV4-3; unclear D gene. Germline CDR1 LGHNA, CDR2 YSLEER. This CDR3 region has 15 residues. Deletions cut 0 bases from V and 4 bases from J, with 11 bases between.